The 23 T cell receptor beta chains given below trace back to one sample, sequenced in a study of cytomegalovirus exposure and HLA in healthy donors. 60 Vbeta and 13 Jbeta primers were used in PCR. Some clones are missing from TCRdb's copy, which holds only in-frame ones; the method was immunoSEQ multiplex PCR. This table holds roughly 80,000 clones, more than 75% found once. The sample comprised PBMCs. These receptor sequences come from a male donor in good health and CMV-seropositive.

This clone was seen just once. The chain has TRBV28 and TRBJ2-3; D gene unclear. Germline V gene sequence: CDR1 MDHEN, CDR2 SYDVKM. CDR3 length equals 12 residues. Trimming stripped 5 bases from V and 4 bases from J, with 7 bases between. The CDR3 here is CASSLLADTQYF. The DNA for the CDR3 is TGTGCCAGCAGTCTCCTAGCAGATACGCAGTATTTT.

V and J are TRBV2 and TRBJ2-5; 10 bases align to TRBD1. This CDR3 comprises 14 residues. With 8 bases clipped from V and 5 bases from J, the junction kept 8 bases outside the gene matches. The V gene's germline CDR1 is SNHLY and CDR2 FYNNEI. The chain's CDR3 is CASSGQGRGETQYF. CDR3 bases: TGTGCCAGCTCGGGACAGGGGCGAGGGGAGACCCAGTACTTC.

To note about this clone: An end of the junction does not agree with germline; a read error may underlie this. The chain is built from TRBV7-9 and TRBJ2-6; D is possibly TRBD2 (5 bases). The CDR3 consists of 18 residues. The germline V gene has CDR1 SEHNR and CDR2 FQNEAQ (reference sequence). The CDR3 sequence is CSSSPDSSMRVGANVLTF. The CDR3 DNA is TGTTCCAGCAGCCCCGACTCGTCCATGCGGGTTGGGGCCAACGTCCTGACTTTC.

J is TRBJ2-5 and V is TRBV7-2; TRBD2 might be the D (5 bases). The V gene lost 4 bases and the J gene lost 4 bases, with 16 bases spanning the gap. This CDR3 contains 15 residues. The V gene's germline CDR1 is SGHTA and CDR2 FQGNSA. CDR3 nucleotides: TGTGCCAGCAGCTCTACCGGTCTAGCTATAGAGACCCAGTACTTC. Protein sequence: CASSSTGLAIETQYF.

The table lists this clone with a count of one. CDR3 loop: CASSLYVIAGGQPQYF. CDR3 nucleotides: TGCGCCAGCAGCCTCTACGTAATAGCGGGAGGGCAGCCCCAGTACTTC. The chain employs TRBV4-1 and TRBJ2-5; the match to TRBD2 covers 11 bases. Germline assignment: CDR1 MGHRA and CDR2 YSYEKL. With V trimmed by 4 bases and J by 9 bases, 13 bases remained unmatched. The CDR3 is made up of 16 amino acids.

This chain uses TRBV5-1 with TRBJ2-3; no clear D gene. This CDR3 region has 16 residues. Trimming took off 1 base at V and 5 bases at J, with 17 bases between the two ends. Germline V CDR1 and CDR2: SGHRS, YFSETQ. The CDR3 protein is CASSLNQAALGDTQYF. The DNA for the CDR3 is TGCGCCAGCAGCTTGAACCAGGCAGCCCTCGGAGATACGCAGTATTTT.

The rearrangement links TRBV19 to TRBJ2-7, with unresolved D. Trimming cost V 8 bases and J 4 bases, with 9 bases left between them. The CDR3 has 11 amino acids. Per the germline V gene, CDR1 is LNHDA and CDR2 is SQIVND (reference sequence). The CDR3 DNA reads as TGTGCCAGTGGGCCCCGGTACGAGCAGTACTTC. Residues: CASGPRYEQYF.

CDR3 nucleotide sequence: TGTGCCAGCAGTAAGCAGGGCGACGAGCAGTACTTC. This codes for CASSKQGDEQYF. V and J are TRBV2 and TRBJ2-7; maybe TRBD1 (5 bases). There are 12 residues in the CDR3. The germline V gene encodes CDR1 SNHLY and CDR2 FYNNEI. V lost 5 bases, J lost 5 bases, and 10 bases lay in between.

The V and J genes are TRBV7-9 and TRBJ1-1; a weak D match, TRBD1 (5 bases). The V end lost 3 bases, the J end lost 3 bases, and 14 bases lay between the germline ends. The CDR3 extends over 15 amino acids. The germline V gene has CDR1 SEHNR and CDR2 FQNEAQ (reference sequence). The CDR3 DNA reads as TGTGCCAGCAGCTTTAGCGGGGGAGGGGACACTGAAGCTTTCTTT. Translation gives CASSFSGGGDTEAFF.

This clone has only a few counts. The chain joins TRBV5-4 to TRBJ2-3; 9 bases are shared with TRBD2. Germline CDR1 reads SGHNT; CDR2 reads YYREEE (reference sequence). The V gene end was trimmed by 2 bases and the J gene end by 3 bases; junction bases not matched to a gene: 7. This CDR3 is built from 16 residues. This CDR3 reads CASSFDLAGLTDTQYF. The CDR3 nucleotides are TGTGCCAGCAGCTTTGACCTAGCGGGGCTTACAGATACGCAGTATTTT.

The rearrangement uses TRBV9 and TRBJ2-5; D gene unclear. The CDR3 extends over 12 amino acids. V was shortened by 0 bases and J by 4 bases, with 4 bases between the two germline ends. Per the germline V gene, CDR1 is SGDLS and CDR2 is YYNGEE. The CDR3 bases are TGTGCCAGCAGCGTAGCAGGAGAGACCCAGTACTTC. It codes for CASSVAGETQYF.

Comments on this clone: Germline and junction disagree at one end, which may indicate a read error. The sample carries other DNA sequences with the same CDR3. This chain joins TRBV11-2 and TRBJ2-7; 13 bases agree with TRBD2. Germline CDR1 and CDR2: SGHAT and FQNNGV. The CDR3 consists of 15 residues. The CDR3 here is CASSRTSGSHYEQYF. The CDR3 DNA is TGTGCTAGCAGCCGGACTAGCGGGAGCCACTACGAGCAGTACTTC.

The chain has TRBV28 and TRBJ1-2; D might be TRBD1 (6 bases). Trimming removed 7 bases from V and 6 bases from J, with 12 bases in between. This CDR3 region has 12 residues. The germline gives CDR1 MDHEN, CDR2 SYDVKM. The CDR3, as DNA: TGTGCCAGCAAAGAGAACAGGGATGGCTACACCTTC. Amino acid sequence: CASKENRDGYTF.

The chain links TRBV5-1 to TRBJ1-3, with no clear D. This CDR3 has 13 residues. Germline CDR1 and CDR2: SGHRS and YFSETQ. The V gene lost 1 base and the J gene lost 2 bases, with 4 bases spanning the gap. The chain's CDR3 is CASSLTAGNTIYF. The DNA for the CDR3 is TGCGCCAGCAGCTTGACAGCTGGAAACACCATATATTTT.

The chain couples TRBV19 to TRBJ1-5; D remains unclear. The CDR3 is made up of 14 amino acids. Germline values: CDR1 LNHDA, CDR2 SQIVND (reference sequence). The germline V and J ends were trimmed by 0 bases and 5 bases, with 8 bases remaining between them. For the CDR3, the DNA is TGTGCCAGTAGTATAGAAGGCGGGGATCAGCCCCAGCATTTT. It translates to CASSIEGGDQPQHF.

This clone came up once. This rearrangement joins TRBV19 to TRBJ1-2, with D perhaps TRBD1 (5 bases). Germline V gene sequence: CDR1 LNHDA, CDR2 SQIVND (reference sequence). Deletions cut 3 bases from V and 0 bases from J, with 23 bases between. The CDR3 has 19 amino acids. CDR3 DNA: TGTGCCAGTAGTATTGGGGCGGTTCTAACTATGGCAACTAACTATGGCTACACCTTC. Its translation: CASSIGAVLTMATNYGYTF.

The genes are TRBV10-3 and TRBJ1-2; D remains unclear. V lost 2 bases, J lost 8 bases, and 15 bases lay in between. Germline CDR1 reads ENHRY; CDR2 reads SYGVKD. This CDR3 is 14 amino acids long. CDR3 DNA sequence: TGTGCCATCAGTGAGACCACCATCTATGAGGGCTACACCTTC. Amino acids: CAISETTIYEGYTF.

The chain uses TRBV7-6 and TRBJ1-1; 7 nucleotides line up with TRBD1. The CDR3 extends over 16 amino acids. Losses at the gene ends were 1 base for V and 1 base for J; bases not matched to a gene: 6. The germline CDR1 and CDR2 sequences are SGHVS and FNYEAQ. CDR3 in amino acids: CASSLERDSQNTEAFF. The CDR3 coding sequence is TGTGCCAGCAGCTTAGAGAGGGACAGTCAGAACACTGAAGCTTTCTTT.

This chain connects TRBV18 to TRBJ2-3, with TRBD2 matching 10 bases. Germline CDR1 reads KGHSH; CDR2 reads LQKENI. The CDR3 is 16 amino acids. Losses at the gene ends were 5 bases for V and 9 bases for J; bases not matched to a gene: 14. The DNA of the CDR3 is TGTGCCAGCTCAACCGATGGGGCTAGCGGGAGTGACACGCAGTATTTT. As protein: CASSTDGASGSDTQYF.

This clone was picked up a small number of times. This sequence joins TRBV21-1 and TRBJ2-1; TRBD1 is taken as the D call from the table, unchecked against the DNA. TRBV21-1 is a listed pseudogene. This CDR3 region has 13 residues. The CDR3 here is CASSKHSYNEQFF. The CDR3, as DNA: TGTGCCAGCAGCAAACACTCCTACAATGAGCAGTTCTTC.

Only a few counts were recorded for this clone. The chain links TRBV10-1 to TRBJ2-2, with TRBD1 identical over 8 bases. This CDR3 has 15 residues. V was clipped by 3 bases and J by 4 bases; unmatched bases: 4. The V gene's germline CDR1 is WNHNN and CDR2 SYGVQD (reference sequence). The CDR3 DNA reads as TGCGCCAGCAGTGAAACAGGGGGGATCACCGGGGAGCTGTTTTTT. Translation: CASSETGGITGELFF.

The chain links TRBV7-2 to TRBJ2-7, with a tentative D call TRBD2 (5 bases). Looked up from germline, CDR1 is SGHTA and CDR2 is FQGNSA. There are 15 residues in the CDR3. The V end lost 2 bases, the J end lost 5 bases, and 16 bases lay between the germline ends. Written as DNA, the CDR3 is TGTGCCAGCAGCTTAATTGGGCTAGCTGAGAACGAGCAGTACTTC. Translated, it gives CASSLIGLAENEQYF.

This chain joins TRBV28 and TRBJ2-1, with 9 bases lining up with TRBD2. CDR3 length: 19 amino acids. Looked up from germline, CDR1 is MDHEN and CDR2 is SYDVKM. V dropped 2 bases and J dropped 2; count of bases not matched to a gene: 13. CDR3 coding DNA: TGTGCCAGCAGTTTAAAGCGGGGGGACTCTAACTATCCCTACAATGAGCAGTTCTTC. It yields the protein CASSLKRGDSNYPYNEQFF.